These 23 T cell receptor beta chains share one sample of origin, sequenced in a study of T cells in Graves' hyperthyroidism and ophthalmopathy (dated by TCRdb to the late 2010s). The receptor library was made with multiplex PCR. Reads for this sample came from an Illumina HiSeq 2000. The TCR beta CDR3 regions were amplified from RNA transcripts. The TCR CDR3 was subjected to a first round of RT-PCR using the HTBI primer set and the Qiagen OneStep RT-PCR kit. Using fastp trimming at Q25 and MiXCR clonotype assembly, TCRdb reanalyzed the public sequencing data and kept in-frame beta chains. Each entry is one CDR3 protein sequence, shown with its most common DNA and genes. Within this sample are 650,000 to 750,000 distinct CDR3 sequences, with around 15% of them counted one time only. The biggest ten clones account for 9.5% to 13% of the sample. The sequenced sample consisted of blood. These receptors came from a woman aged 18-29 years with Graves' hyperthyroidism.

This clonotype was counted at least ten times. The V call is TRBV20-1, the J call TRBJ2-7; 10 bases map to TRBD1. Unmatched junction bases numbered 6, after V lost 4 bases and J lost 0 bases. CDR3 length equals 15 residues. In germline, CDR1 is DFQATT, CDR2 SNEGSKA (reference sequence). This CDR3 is CSATGTGASSYEQYF. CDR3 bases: TGCAGTGCTACGGGGACAGGGGCGAGCTCCTACGAGCAGTACTTC.

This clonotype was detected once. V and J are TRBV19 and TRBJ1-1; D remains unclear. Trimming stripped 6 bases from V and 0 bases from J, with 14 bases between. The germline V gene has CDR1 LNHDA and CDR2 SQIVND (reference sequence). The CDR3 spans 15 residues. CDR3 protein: CASSSQGSMNTEAFF. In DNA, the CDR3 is TGTGCCAGTAGCTCCCAAGGCAGTATGAACACTGAAGCTTTCTTT.

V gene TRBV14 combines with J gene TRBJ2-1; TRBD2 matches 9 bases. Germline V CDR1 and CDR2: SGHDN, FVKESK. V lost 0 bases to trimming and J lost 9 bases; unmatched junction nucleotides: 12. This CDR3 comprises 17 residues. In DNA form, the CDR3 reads TGTGCCAGCAGCCAAGATTTTTTGGCTAGCGGGACGGTTGAGCAGTTCTTC. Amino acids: CASSQDFLASGTVEQFF.

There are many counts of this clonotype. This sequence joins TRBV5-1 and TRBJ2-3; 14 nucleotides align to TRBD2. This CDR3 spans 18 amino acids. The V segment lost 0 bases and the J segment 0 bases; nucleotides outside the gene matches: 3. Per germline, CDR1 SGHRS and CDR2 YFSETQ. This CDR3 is CASSLEGLAGESTDTQYF. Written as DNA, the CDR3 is TGCGCCAGCAGCTTGGAGGGACTAGCGGGGGAGAGCACAGATACGCAGTATTTT.

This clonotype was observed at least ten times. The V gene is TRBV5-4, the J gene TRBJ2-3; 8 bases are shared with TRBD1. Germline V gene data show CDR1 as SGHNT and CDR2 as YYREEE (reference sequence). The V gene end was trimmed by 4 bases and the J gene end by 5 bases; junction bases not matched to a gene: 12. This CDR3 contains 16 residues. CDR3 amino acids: CASSHPDRVVKDTQYF. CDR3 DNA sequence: TGTGCCAGCAGCCATCCGGACAGGGTTGTAAAAGATACGCAGTATTTT.

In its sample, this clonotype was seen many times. The chain's CDR3 is CASSGTALGEQYF. The CDR3 nucleotides read TGTGCCAGCAGCGGGACTGCCCTGGGTGAGCAGTACTTC. The chain uses TRBV2 and TRBJ2-7; D may be TRBD2 (6 bases). Per the germline V gene, CDR1 is SNHLY and CDR2 is FYNNEI. Trimming left V 6 bases short and J 7 bases short, with 16 bases between. This CDR3 is built from 13 residues. Looking up the rest from reference TRBV2 and TRBJ2-7 gives the full variable domain: EPEVTQTPSHQVTQMGQEVILRCVPISNHLYFYWYRQILGQKVEFLVSFYNNEISEKSEIFDDQFSVERPDGSNFTLKIRSTKLEDSAMYFCASSGTALGEQYFGPGTRLTVT.

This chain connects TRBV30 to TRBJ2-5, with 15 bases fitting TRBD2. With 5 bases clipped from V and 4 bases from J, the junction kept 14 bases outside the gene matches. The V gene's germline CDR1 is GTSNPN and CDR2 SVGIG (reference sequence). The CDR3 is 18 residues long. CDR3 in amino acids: CAWSDRRTSGRGGETQYF. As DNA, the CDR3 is TGTGCCTGGTCGGACAGGAGGACTAGCGGGAGGGGCGGAGAGACCCAGTACTTC.

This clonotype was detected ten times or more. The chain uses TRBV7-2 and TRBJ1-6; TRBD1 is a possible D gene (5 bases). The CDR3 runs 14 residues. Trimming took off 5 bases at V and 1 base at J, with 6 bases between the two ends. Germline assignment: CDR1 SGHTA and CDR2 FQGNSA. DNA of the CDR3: TGTGCCAGCAGCGCAGGGTCCTATAATTCACCCCTCCACTTT. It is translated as CASSAGSYNSPLHF.

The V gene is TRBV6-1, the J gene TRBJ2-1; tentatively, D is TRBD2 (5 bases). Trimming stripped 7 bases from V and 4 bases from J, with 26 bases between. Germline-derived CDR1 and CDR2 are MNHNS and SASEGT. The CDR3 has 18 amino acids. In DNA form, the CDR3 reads TGTGCCAGCAACCTCCTAGGACTCCCCAACCTAATATACAATGAGCAGTTCTTC. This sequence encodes CASNLLGLPNLIYNEQFF.

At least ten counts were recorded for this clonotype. For the CDR3, the DNA is TGTGCCAGCTCACCTAGCTTGGGACAGGGCGGTGAAAAACTGTTTTTT. This encodes CASSPSLGQGGEKLFF. The chain combines TRBV18 with TRBJ1-4; 9 bases fit TRBD1. This CDR3 has 16 residues. Trimming at V came to 3 bases and at J to 7 bases, leaving 9 bases not matched to a gene. In germline, CDR1 is KGHSH, CDR2 LQKENI.

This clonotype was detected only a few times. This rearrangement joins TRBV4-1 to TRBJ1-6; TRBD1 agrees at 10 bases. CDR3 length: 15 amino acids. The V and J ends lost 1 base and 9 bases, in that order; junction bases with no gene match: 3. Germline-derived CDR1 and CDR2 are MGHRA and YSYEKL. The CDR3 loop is CASSQAGTGVSPLHF. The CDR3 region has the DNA TGCGCCAGCAGCCAAGCGGGGACAGGGGTTTCACCCCTCCACTTT.

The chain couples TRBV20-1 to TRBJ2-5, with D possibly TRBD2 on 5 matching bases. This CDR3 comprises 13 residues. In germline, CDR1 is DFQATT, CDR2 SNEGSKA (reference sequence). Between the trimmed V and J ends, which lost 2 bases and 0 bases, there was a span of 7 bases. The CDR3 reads CSARHGNQETQYF. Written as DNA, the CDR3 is TGCAGTGCTAGACACGGGAACCAAGAGACCCAGTACTTC.

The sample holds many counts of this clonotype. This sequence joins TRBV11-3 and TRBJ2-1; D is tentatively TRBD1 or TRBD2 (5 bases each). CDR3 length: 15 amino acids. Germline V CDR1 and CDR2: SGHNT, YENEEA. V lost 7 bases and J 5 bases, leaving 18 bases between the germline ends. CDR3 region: CASTLMRGPHNEQFF. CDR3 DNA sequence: TGTGCCAGCACCCTTATGAGGGGCCCCCACAATGAGCAGTTCTTC.

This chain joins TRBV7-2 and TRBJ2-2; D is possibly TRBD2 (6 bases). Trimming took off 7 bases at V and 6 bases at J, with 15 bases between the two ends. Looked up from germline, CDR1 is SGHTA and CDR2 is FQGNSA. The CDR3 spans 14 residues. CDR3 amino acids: CASTRTGEAGELFF. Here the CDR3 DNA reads TGTGCCAGCACCCGGACGGGGGAGGCCGGGGAGCTGTTTTTT.

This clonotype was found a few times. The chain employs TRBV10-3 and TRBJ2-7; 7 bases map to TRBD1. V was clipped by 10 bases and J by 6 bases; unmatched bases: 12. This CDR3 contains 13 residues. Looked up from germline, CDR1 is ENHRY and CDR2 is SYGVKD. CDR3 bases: TGTGCCAGTTCGGACAGGTCCCCAGCCGAGCAGTACTTC. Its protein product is CASSDRSPAEQYF.

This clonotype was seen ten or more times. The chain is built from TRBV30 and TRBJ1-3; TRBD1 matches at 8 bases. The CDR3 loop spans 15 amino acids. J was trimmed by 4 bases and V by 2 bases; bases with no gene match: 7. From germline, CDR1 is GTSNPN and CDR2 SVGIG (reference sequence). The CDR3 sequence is CAWSLMTGVGNTIYF. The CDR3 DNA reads TGTGCCTGGAGTCTGATGACAGGGGTCGGAAACACCATATATTTT. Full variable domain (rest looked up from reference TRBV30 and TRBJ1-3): SQTIHQWPATLVQPVGSPLSLECTVEGTSNPNLYWYRQAAGRGLQLLFYSVGIGQISSEVPQNLSASRPQDRQFILSSKKLLLSDSGFYLCAWSLMTGVGNTIYFGEGSWLTVV.

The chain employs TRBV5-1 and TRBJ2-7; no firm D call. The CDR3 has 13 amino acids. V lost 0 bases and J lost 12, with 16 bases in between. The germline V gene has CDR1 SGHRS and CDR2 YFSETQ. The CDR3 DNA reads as TGCGCCAGCAGCTTGGCCGGATCTTCCCGGCGGTACTTC. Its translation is CASSLAGSSRRYF.

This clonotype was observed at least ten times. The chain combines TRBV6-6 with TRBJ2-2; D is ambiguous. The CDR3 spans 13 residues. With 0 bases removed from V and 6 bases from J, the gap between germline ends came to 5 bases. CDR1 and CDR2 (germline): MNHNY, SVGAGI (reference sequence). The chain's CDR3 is CASSYSPAGELFF. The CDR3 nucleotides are TGTGCCAGCAGTTACTCACCGGCCGGGGAGCTGTTTTTT.

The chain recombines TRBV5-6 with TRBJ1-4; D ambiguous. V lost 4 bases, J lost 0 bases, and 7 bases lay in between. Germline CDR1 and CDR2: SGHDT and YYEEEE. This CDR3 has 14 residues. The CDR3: CASSGDSTNEKLFF. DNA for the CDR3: TGTGCCAGCAGCGGGGATTCAACTAATGAAAAACTGTTTTTT.

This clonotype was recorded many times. DNA of the CDR3: TGTGCCAGCAGTTCATGGGGGGTTGGTCAGCCCCAGCATTTT. The encoded protein is CASSSWGVGQPQHF. The chain couples TRBV2 to TRBJ1-5; D might be TRBD1 (5 bases). V was shortened by 5 bases and J by 6 bases, with 14 bases between the two germline ends. The CDR3 is 14 residues long. Germline V gene sequence: CDR1 SNHLY, CDR2 FYNNEI.

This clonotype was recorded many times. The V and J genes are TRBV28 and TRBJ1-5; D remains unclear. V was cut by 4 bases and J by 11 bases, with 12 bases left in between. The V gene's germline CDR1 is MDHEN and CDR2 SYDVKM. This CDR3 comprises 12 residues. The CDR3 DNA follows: TGTGCCAGCAGTTCAATCGGTTTAGCCCAGCATTTT. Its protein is CASSSIGLAQHF.

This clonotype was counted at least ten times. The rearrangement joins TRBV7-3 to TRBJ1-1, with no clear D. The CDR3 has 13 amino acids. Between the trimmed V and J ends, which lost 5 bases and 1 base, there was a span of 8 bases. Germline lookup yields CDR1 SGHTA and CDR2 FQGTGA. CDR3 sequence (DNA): TGTGCCAGCAGCCGAACACCGAACACTGAAGCTTTCTTT. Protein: CASSRTPNTEAFF.

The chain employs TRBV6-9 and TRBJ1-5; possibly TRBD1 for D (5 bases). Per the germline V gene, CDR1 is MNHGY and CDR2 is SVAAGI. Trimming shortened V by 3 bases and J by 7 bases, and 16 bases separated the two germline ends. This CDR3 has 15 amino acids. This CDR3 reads CASSYTQGFNQPQHF. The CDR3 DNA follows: TGTGCCAGCAGTTACACTCAGGGTTTCAACCAGCCCCAGCATTTT.